The sequence of this T cell receptor beta chain was determined in a study of shared clonotypes between healthy human individuals. Study-wide context: Donors had three CD4 naive, three CD4 memory, two CD8 naive and one CD8 memory plate apiece. Study-level points and caveats: The four-donor shared clonotypes exceeded non-shared clonotypes in generation probability, with non-shared ones scoring lower. In several donors, around 4.8% of naive CD4 clonotypes appeared in common.

The assay ran at deep level. Measured with immunoSEQ multiplex PCR; TCRdb has only the in-frame clones, and not every one. The table lists 730,000 or so clones, 60% to 80% of them singletons, with around 2% in the top ten. Deletions cut 4 bases from V and 4 bases from J, with 16 bases between. In germline, CDR1 is SGHVS, CDR2 FQNEAQ. This CDR3 region has 15 residues. Details on this clone: No antigen is known for it.

The clonotype was recovered from a woman younger than 45 in good health. The J gene is TRBJ2-5, the V gene TRBV7-8; D is possibly TRBD2 (5 bases). Source material: memory CD4+ T cells sorted from blood. Subset reported: CD45RA-negative fraction. The CDR3 spells CASSSLSGWSETQYF. In DNA form, the CDR3 reads TGTGCCAGCAGCTCCCTCTCGGGGTGGTCAGAGACCCAGTACTTC.